This is a list of T cell receptor beta chains from one sample in a study of OX40 agonist ivuxolimab in advanced cancers. Only in-frame clones appear in the TCRdb table, and some are missing; sequencing was by immunoSEQ multiplex PCR. The table has roughly 72,000 clones, about 88% seen once. Sequencing used CD4+ or CD8+ T cells sorted from blood, obtained in a trial of the OX40 agonist ivuxolimab. The receptors derive from an adult with an advanced solid tumor such as melanoma, head and neck, liver or kidney cancer. Both conserved end residues are part of each CDR3. Each record gives: J gene, clone size, V gene, D gene, CDR3 DNA, CDR3 protein. D genes are given only for firm matches. A row's size may be missing; if present it is once, few, many or a size class.

TRBJ1-2 once TRBV11-2 - TGTGCCAGCCGGGAGGGTGGCTACACCTTC CASREGGYTF
TRBJ1-2 - TRBV7-2 - TGTGCCAGCAGCCCAGCCAGGACAGTCTATGGCTACACCTTC CASSPARTVYGYTF
TRBJ1-2 - TRBV18 - TGTGCCAGCTCACCAGGAAGGCAGCAGAATGGCTACACCTTC CASSPGRQQNGYTF
TRBJ2-7 - TRBV11-2 TRBD2 TGTGCCAGCAGCTTCGGGCTAGCGGGACGTTCGCGGGAGCAGTACTTC CASSFGLAGRSREQYF
TRBJ2-1 - TRBV7-3 TRBD2 TGTGCCAGCAGCTTCGCTAGCGGTGGGGAGCAGTTCTTC CASSFASGGEQFF
TRBJ2-7 - TRBV7-9 TRBD1 TGTGCCAGCAGCCGGGACAGGACTACTACCTACGAGCAGTACTTC CASSRDRTTTYEQYF
TRBJ2-7 - TRBV5-1 - TGCGCCAGCAGCTTGGTGGGGACGTCCTCCTACGAGCAGTACTTC CASSLVGTSSYEQYF
TRBJ2-7 once TRBV28 - TGTGCCAGCAGTTTATGGGGCCGGGCGGGGGCCTTTTCCTACGAGCAGTACTTC CASSLWGRAGAFSYEQYF
TRBJ2-7 - TRBV28 - TGTGCCAGCAGTTTCCAGAACTACGAGCAGTACTTC CASSFQNYEQYF
TRBJ2-3 - TRBV9 TRBD2 TGTGCCAGCAGCGTAGGACTAGCGGGCACAGATACGCAGTATTTT CASSVGLAGTDTQYF
TRBJ1-3 - TRBV6-5 - TGTGCCAGCAGTTACATGGAAGGGGGCTCTGGAAACACCATATATTTT CASSYMEGGSGNTIYF
TRBJ2-7 - TRBV28 TRBD1 TGTGCCAGCAGTCCGTGGACAGGGGGCTTGTACGAGCAGTACTTC CASSPWTGGLYEQYF
TRBJ2-2 once TRBV5-1 TRBD2 TGCGCCAGCAGCCGGACTAGCGGGGGCACCGGGGAGCTGTTTTTT CASSRTSGGTGELFF
TRBJ1-4 - TRBV18 TRBD1 TGTGCCAGCTCACCACGGACAGGGGGCCTGAATGAAAAACTGTTTTTT CASSPRTGGLNEKLFF
TRBJ2-7 - TRBV5-1 - TGCGCCAGCAGCTTGTGGTCAGGGGTCTCCTACGAGCAGTACTTC CASSLWSGVSYEQYF
TRBJ2-7 once TRBV7-8 - TGTGCCAGCAGCTTAGGGGGGGGACAGTTAATAGTAACCTACGAGCAGTACTTC CASSLGGGQLIVTYEQYF
TRBJ2-1 - TRBV27 TRBD2 TGTGCCAGCAGGGGACTAGCGGGAGGGCCGAGTACCTACAATGAGCAGTTCTTC CASRGLAGGPSTYNEQFF
TRBJ2-1 - TRBV18 TRBD1 TGTGCCAGCTCACCAACGAGACAGGGCGATGAGCAGTTCTTC CASSPTRQGDEQFF
TRBJ2-1 - TRBV11-2 TRBD2 TGTGCCAGCAGCTTAGGGGCGGGAGATGGGGAGCAGTTCTTC CASSLGAGDGEQFF
TRBJ2-5 - TRBV5-1 - TGCGCCAGCAGCTTGGACCGCCAAGAGACCCAGTACTTC CASSLDRQETQYF
TRBJ2-1 - TRBV14 - TGTGCCAGCAGCCAAGAAATGTACTACAATGAGCAGTTCTTC CASSQEMYYNEQFF
TRBJ2-5 - TRBV11-2 - TGTGCCAGCAGCGGGGGGCCTGGGGAGACCCAGTACTTC CASSGGPGETQYF
TRBJ1-4 - TRBV5-6 - TGTGCCAGCAGTTCACTGGGGGAAAAACTGTTTTTT CASSSLGEKLFF
TRBJ1-2 - TRBV7-9 TRBD1 TGTGCCAGCAGCCCCGCCAGGGGGCGGGAGTATGGCTACACCTTC CASSPARGREYGYTF
TRBJ2-5 - TRBV10-3 TRBD1 TGTGCCATCAGGACCGGGACAGGTGGGGAGACCCAGTACTTC CAIRTGTGGETQYF
TRBJ1-2 - TRBV25-1 - TGTGCCAGCAGCCAACAGGCAATAAGGGGCTACACCTTC CASSQQAIRGYTF
TRBJ2-7 - TRBV19 TRBD2 TGTGCCAGTAGTCCCAGCGGGGGGGCGTACGAGCAGTACTTC CASSPSGGAYEQYF
TRBJ2-3 - TRBV11-1 - TGTGCCAGCAGCTTTCTTGGGGGGGATACGCAGTATTTT CASSFLGGDTQYF